These T cell receptor beta chains were read from a single sample in a study of T cell clones after liver transplantation. This table comes from immunoSEQ multiplex PCR, and its TCRdb copy is limited to in-frame clones, with some not included. The sample consists of approximately 51,000 clones, about 90% of them appearing once. The specimen comprised CD8+ T cells from blood, sampled 12 months after liver transplant. The source is a human patient who received a liver transplant. Some T cells may be supplied by the graft donor. The CDR3 runs from the conserved cysteine through the conserved F or W.

V gene: TRBV29-1
J gene: TRBJ1-1
CDR3 protein: CSVYQGGEAFF

V gene: TRBV4-3
J gene: TRBJ2-7
CDR3 protein: CASSQDISGSYEQYF

V gene: TRBV27
J gene: TRBJ2-3
CDR3 protein: CASSSLTGPGTDTQYF

V gene: TRBV28
J gene: TRBJ1-4
CDR3 protein: CASRARSIEKLFF

V gene: TRBV4-1
J gene: TRBJ2-3
CDR3 protein: CASSQALLAEDTQYF

V gene: TRBV9
J gene: TRBJ2-2
CDR3 protein: CASSSQSFGELWAPELFF

V gene: TRBV2
J gene: TRBJ1-1
CDR3 protein: CASSSESNTEAFF

V gene: TRBV30
J gene: TRBJ1-5
CDR3 protein: CAWGTEAQPQHF

V gene: TRBV27
J gene: TRBJ1-1
CDR3 protein: CASSASYTEAFF

V gene: TRBV19
J gene: TRBJ2-2
CDR3 protein: CASSMRGTSGRVAGELFF

V gene: TRBV19
J gene: TRBJ2-1
CDR3 protein: CASSMIRAPNEQFF

V gene: TRBV15
J gene: TRBJ2-1
CDR3 protein: CATSRDGRDYSGVSEQFF

V gene: TRBV27
J gene: TRBJ1-1
CDR3 protein: CASSFSPWDLLTRPEAFF

V gene: TRBV28
J gene: TRBJ1-5
CDR3 protein: CASSLLVAYSNQPQHF

V gene: TRBV19
J gene: TRBJ1-2
CDR3 protein: CASSIGTAVYGYTF

V gene: TRBV6-5
J gene: TRBJ1-1
CDR3 protein: CASSYSGSSSTEAFF

V gene: TRBV9
J gene: TRBJ2-7
CDR3 protein: CASSVGGKFAYEQYF

V gene: TRBV28
J gene: TRBJ2-7
CDR3 protein: CASKSTFREREAYEQYF

V gene: TRBV2
J gene: TRBJ2-7
CDR3 protein: CASSGGLARESPYEQYF

V gene: TRBV27
J gene: TRBJ2-7
CDR3 protein: CASSSPRGTYEQYF

V gene: TRBV28
J gene: TRBJ2-7
CDR3 protein: CASSAQGYEQYF

V gene: TRBV18
J gene: TRBJ1-1
CDR3 protein: CASSPPRRPASTEAFF

V gene: TRBV11-2
J gene: TRBJ2-1
CDR3 protein: CASSLFPGLEKNEQFF

V gene: TRBV13
J gene: TRBJ2-7
CDR3 protein: CASSLNRESTEQYF

V gene: TRBV7-9
J gene: TRBJ1-1
CDR3 protein: CASGNTEGTEAFF

V gene: TRBV28
J gene: TRBJ2-1
CDR3 protein: CASRGTGTSAYNEQFF

V gene: TRBV5-4
J gene: TRBJ2-3
CDR3 protein: CASSFTDTQYF

V gene: TRBV5-1
J gene: TRBJ1-1
CDR3 protein: CASSPIDALRTEAFF

V gene: TRBV6-6
J gene: TRBJ2-1
CDR3 protein: CASSTGTATYNEQFF

V gene: TRBV7-9
J gene: TRBJ2-1
CDR3 protein: CASSMPRRSSYNEQFF